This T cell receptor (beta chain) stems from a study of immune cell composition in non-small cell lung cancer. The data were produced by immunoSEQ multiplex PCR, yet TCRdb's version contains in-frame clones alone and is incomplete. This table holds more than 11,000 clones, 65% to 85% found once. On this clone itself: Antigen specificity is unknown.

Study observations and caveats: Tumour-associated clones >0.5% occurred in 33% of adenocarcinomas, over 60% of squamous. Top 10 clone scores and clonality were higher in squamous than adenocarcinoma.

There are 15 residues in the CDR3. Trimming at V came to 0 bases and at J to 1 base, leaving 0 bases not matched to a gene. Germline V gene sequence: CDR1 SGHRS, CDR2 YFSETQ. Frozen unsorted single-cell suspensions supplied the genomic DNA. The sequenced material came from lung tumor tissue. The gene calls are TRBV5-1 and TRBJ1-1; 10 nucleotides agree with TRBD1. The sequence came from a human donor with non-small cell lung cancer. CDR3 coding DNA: TGCGCCAGCAGCTTGGGGGACAGGGGGAACACTGAAGCTTTCTTT. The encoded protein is CASSLGDRGNTEAFF.